This is a list of T cell receptor beta chains from one sample in a study of control samples from healthy donors and cancer patients. Assay: immunoSEQ multiplex PCR; the TCRdb copy retains only in-frame clones and omits some. The sample has around 110,000 clones, 88% seen once. The sequenced material came from blood. The receptors were sampled from a woman aged 70-85 years in good health. CDR3s include the opening cysteine and the closing phenylalanine or tryptophan. Each record gives: J gene, V gene, CDR3 protein.

TRBJ2-1	TRBV5-1	CASSLDGRGRGNEQFF
TRBJ2-1	TRBV4-2	CASSQVSYNNEQFF
TRBJ1-2	TRBV20-1	CSASSAGYYGYTF
TRBJ2-5	TRBV11-2	CASSLDGGGTQYF
TRBJ1-2	TRBV20-1	CSAETGYGYTF
TRBJ2-3	TRBV1	CTSSRAADSGRRTDTQYF
TRBJ2-1	TRBV19	CASSIKGGDNEQFF
TRBJ1-1	TRBV19	CASSIIQGEGTEAFF
TRBJ1-2	TRBV5-1	CASSSRTGNYGYTF
TRBJ1-2	TRBV6-5	CASRGQGAYGYTF
TRBJ1-5	TRBV5-5	CASSLGGSISNQPQHF
TRBJ2-7	TRBV6-5	CASSYMSSGHHEQYF
TRBJ2-1	TRBV7-2	CASGGGGPSYNEQFF
TRBJ1-5	TRBV3-1/TRBV3-2	CASSQDGGSRNLFGPQHF